This is a list of T cell receptor beta chains from one sample in a study of blood T cell repertoires in COVID-19. The data were produced by immunoSEQ multiplex PCR, yet TCRdb's version contains in-frame clones alone and is incomplete. The sample records 65,000 to 95,000 clones, approximately 86% being singletons. Sample: peripheral blood. These receptors came from a man aged 80 or over with active or convalescent COVID-19. Each CDR3 is given with its conserved first and last residue. D genes are given only for firm matches. Size values are once, few and many counts, or a class for expanded clones, and some rows have none.

TRBJ1-5 | . | TRBV7-9 | . | TGTGCCAGCAGCTTAAGTCAGGGATCCCAGCCCCAGCATTTT | CASSLSQGSQPQHF
TRBJ1-1 | . | TRBV2 | TRBD1 | TGTGCCAGCAGGGGACAGGGATTGGGCACTGAAGCTTTCTTT | CASRGQGLGTEAFF
TRBJ2-2 | . | TRBV30 | TRBD2 | TGTGCCTGGAGTCCGGGGAGCGGGAGTGTCGGGGAGCTGTTTTTT | CAWSPGSGSVGELFF
TRBJ1-4 | once | TRBV3-1/TRBV3-2 | TRBD1 | TGTGCCAGCAGCCAAAAGACTGGGACAGGGAGCAATGAAAAACTGTTTTTT | CASSQKTGTGSNEKLFF
TRBJ1-6 | . | TRBV2 | . | TGTGCCAGCAGGGGGACATTAGGAGGCAATTATTCACCCCTCCACTTT | CASRGTLGGNYSPLHF
TRBJ1-2 | few | TRBV6-5 | . | TGTGCCAGCAGTTACGCGGGGTCTGGCTACACCTTC | CASSYAGSGYTF
TRBJ1-6 | . | TRBV4-2 | . | TGTGCCAGCAGCCAAGAGTATAGAGCGGTGGAAGGTCGGTCACCCCTCCACTTT | CASSQEYRAVEGRSPLHF
TRBJ2-2 | . | TRBV25-1 | . | TGTGCCAGCAGCAGACTTGGTGACAACACCGGGGAGCTGTTTTTT | CASSRLGDNTGELFF
TRBJ2-1 | once | TRBV7-2 | TRBD1 | TGTGCCAGCGGTACTTGGGGACAGGGGTCCAATGAGCAGTTCTTC | CASGTWGQGSNEQFF
TRBJ1-2 | . | TRBV10-1 | . | TGCGCCAGCAGTGAGGCGGGAAACTATGGCTACACCTTC | CASSEAGNYGYTF
TRBJ2-5 | . | TRBV5-1 | . | TGCGCCAGCTATCGGACAGTGGAGACCCAGTACTTC | CASYRTVETQYF
TRBJ1-3 | . | TRBV12-3/TRBV12-4 | . | TGTGCCAGCAGCCCAAGGGGAGGAAACACCATATATTTT | CASSPRGGNTIYF
TRBJ2-2 | . | TRBV19 | TRBD1 | TGTGCCAGTAGTACATCGACAGGGGTTGGGGAGCTGTTTTTT | CASSTSTGVGELFF
TRBJ1-6 | . | TRBV28 | . | TGTGCCAGCAGTTCCTCCCCCGGGGTTTATAATTCACCCCTCCACTTT | CASSSSPGVYNSPLHF
TRBJ1-6 | . | TRBV6-5 | TRBD1 | TGTGCCAGCACCTGGACAGGGGAAGGTTCACCCCTCCACTTT | CASTWTGEGSPLHF
TRBJ2-2 | . | TRBV11-2 | TRBD1 | TGTGCCAGCAGCTTCCAGACAGGGGGCTGGGTCACCGGGGAGCTGTTTTTT | CASSFQTGGWVTGELFF
TRBJ1-2 | . | TRBV27 | TRBD1 | TGTGCCAGCAGTCCGCAAACAGGGGGCTTCTATGGCTACACCTTC | CASSPQTGGFYGYTF
TRBJ2-2 | once | TRBV28 | TRBD2 | TGTGCCAGCGGGCCCTTTGCGGGGGGGCGTACCGGGGAGCTGTTTTTT | CASGPFAGGRTGELFF
TRBJ1-5 | . | TRBV19 | TRBD1 | TGTGCCAGTAGTAGGGACAGGGGTGTCAATCAGCCCCAGCATTTT | CASSRDRGVNQPQHF
TRBJ2-1 | . | TRBV5-1 | TRBD2 | TGCGCCAGCAGACCACAGACTAGCGGGAGCACCTACAATGAGCAGTTCTTC | CASRPQTSGSTYNEQFF
TRBJ1-5 | . | TRBV28 | . | TGTGCCAGCAGTTCTGGGGGGGTCTATCAGCCCCAGCATTTT | CASSSGGVYQPQHF
TRBJ1-5 | . | TRBV28 | TRBD1 | TGTGCCAGCACCCCGGACAGGCTTTATCAGCCCCAGCATTTT | CASTPDRLYQPQHF
TRBJ2-2 | . | TRBV5-5 | TRBD2 | TGTGCCAGCAGCTTGGCGCTAGCGGGGGTAGGGGAGCTGTTTTTT | CASSLALAGVGELFF
TRBJ1-1 | . | TRBV5-1 | TRBD1 | TGCGCCAGCAGCTCGGGACAGGGGAACACTGAAGCTTTCTTT | CASSSGQGNTEAFF
TRBJ1-4 | once | TRBV7-2 | . | TGTGCCAGCAGCACAACAGGGGAAAAACTGTTTTTT | CASSTTGEKLFF
TRBJ1-2 | . | TRBV14 | TRBD1 | TGTGCCAGCCGCAAGAACGGGGCAGGGGGTGGCTACACCTTC | CASRKNGAGGGYTF
TRBJ2-3 | . | TRBV3-1/TRBV3-2 | . | TGTGCCAGCAGCCAAGAACAGCGGAGCACAGATACGCAGTATTTT | CASSQEQRSTDTQYF
TRBJ2-5 | . | TRBV5-4 | . | TGTGCCAGCAGCTTGAAGTCGTCTAGCGTGGAGACCCAGTACTTC | CASSLKSSSVETQYF
TRBJ2-2 | . | TRBV7-8 | . | TGTGCCAGCAGCTTTCGGTCCACCGGGGAGCTGTTTTTT | CASSFRSTGELFF
TRBJ2-1 | . | TRBV5-3 | . | TGTGCCGACGGACCCGGGTGGGGCAGCTCCTACAATGAGCAGTTCTTC | CADGPGWGSSYNEQFF
TRBJ2-1 | few | TRBV21-1 | . | TGTGCCAGCAACACAGTAGGGGTGTTGGTCGAGCAGTTCTTC | CASNTVGVLVEQFF
TRBJ1-2 | . | TRBV6-6 | . | TGTGCCAGCAGTTACTCCAGGGGCCCTTCGGAAGGCTACACCTTC | CASSYSRGPSEGYTF
TRBJ1-5 | . | TRBV7-2 | TRBD1 | TGTGCCAGCAGCTCCCGGACAGGCCCCAATCAGCCCCAGCATTTT | CASSSRTGPNQPQHF
TRBJ1-3 | . | TRBV15 | . | TGTGCCACCAGCAGAGAGGCCCTCGGGGCTGGAAACACCATATATTTT | CATSREALGAGNTIYF
TRBJ1-6 | . | TRBV6-5 | . | TGTGCCAGCAGTTACGTTCAGGGCGATTCACCCCTCCACTTT | CASSYVQGDSPLHF
TRBJ1-4 | . | TRBV18 | TRBD1 | TGTGCCAGCTCAACCCGACAGGGGACTAATGAAAAACTGTTTTTT | CASSTRQGTNEKLFF
TRBJ2-5 | . | TRBV3-1/TRBV3-2 | TRBD2 | TGTGCCAGCAGCCGCCCGAGGGGCGGGGGACTACAAGAGACCCAGTACTTC | CASSRPRGGGLQETQYF
TRBJ1-1 | once | TRBV20-1 | TRBD1 | TGCAGTGCTAGTACAGGGGGCGTCGCCACTGAAGCTTTCTTT | CSASTGGVATEAFF
TRBJ1-3 | . | TRBV9 | TRBD1 | TGTGCCAGCAGCGCCGGACAGGGGGAATCTGGAAACACCATATATTTT | CASSAGQGESGNTIYF
TRBJ2-1 | . | TRBV6-6 | . | TGTGCCAGCAGTTATGTTCGGGATGAGCAGTTCTTC | CASSYVRDEQFF
TRBJ1-5 | once | TRBV28 | . | TGTGCCAGCGACGCAGGTCAGCCCCAGCATTTT | CASDAGQPQHF
TRBJ1-5 | . | TRBV19 | . | TGTGCCAGTAGTGTTGACAGAGATCAGCCCCAGCATTTT | CASSVDRDQPQHF
TRBJ2-1 | . | TRBV6-5 | . | TGTGCCAGCAGTTATAATCGCAATGAGCAGTTCTTC | CASSYNRNEQFF